One T cell receptor (beta chain) is described in this entry. Its antigen target is currently unknown. One end of the junction fails to match germline, which may point to a read error. From the cysteine up to the phenylalanine, the CDR3 has a length of 18 residues. Solely the CDR3 DNA is kept, with 54 bases framed from the first base. These data come from a study of T-cell reconstitution after alpha-beta-depleted transplantation in children (dated by TCRdb to between 2015 and 2016). Concerning the study at large: Using TCR repertoire profiling, the study followed T-cell immune reconstitution in a quantitative way in children after TCRalphabeta/CD19-depleted allogeneic hematopoietic cell transplantation. The paper as a whole reports these results and caveats: Over the following months the frequencies of hyperexpanded clones went down, and after one year T-cell counts and TCRbeta diversity were mostly credited to newly produced T cells. Apparently early alphabetaT-cell count recovery about two months after transplant reportedly relied on only several hundred rapidly expanded clones derived from non-depleted graft cells. In some patients, the high TCRbeta diversity seen at day 60 was put down to recipient T cells and intrathymic progenitors that had survived conditioning.

The treatment or condition label, read with the paper, signifies: allogeneic hematopoietic cell transplantation with graft depleted of TCRalphabeta T cells and CD19 B cells. The children who served as transplant recipients had been given grafts of TCRalphabeta/CD19-depleted allogeneic hematopoietic cells. The library was built by means of PCR. The reads were generated on an Illumina HiSeq 2500. TCR library preparation used molecular barcoding, with unique molecular identifiers applied to normalize quantification of the TCRbeta repertoire. TCRdb reprocessed the public reads (quality trimming at Q25 with fastp, clone calling with MiXCR) and kept in-frame beta chains. Merged by CDR3 protein, the rows form single entries marked with the most common genes and DNA. This sample lists hundreds of thousands of distinct CDR3 sequences; under 15% were detected once. The ten biggest clones cover 0.79% of the sample.

The chain employs TRBV12-3 or TRBV12-4 and TRBJ2-1, with 8 junctional bases fitting TRBD2. The sequence was obtained from a girl between 2 and 10 years old with congenital amegakaryocytic thrombocytopenia, due to receive a stem cell transplant. The specimen comprised PBMCs, sampled before TCRalphabeta/CD19-depleted stem cell transplant. The DNA sequence follows: TGTGCCATCAGTTTGTTAAACGGGACTAGTCCAGATTTGAATGAGCAGTTCTTC. Its protein is CAISLLNGTSPDLNEQFF.